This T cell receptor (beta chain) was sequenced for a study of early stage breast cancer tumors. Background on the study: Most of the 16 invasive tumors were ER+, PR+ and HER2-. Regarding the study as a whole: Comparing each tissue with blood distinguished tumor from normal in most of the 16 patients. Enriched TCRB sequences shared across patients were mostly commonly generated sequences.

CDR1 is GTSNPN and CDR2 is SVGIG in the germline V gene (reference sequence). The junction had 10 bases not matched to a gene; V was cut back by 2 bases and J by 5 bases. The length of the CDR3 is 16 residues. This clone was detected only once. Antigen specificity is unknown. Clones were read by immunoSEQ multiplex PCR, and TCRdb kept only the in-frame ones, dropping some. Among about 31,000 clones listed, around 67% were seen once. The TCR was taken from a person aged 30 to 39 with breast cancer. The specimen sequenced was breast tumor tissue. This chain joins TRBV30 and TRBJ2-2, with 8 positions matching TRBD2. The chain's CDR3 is CAWSLRPAGATGELFF. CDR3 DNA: TGTGCCTGGAGTCTCCGCCCAGCGGGAGCTACCGGGGAGCTGTTTTTT.